These 15 T cell receptor beta chains share one sample of origin, sequenced in a study of shared clonotypes between healthy human individuals. Profiling relied on immunoSEQ multiplex PCR, and the TCRdb table lists in-frame clones only, not all of them. The sample has 650,000 to 700,000 clones; less than 95% are singletons. Material for sequencing was memory CD8+ T cells from PBMCs. Subset indicated: CD45RO+ cells pooled with CCR7-negative TemRA cells. Receptors were obtained from a man between 18 and 29 years old in good health. Some clones in this sample may be carry-over from other donors' samples.

The chain is built from TRBV30 and TRBJ1-1; 7 bases align to TRBD1. This CDR3 is built from 14 residues. V was pared by 1 base and J by 2 bases, with 4 bases of the junction left unmatched. Germline V CDR1 and CDR2: GTSNPN, SVGIG (reference sequence). DNA of the CDR3: TGTGCCTGGAGTGACGGGACAGAAAACACTGAAGCTTTCTTT. This encodes CAWSDGTENTEAFF.

V and J are TRBV6-4 and TRBJ1-2, with TRBD1 matching 9 bases. Germline V gives CDR1 MRHNA, CDR2 SNTAGT. J lost 8 bases, V lost 0 bases, and 7 bases had no gene match. This CDR3 is 15 amino acids long. This CDR3 reads CASSDSGTGYGGYTF. Written as DNA, the CDR3 is TGTGCCAGCAGTGACTCGGGGACAGGGTACGGAGGCTACACCTTC.

This clone has just a few counts. This sample also contains other DNA sequences that code for the same CDR3. The rearrangement uses TRBV30 and TRBJ1-1, with D hard to call. The CDR3 is 13 amino acids. V lost 0 bases to trimming and J lost 1 base, with 6 bases between them. Germline V gene sequence: CDR1 GTSNPN, CDR2 SVGIG (reference sequence). CDR3 amino acids: CAWSVVRNTEAFF. CDR3 nucleotides: TGTGCCTGGAGTGTTGTAAGGAACACTGAAGCTTTCTTT.

The genes are TRBV11-2 and TRBJ2-1; TRBD2 might be the D (5 bases). V was cut by 1 base and J by 6 bases, with 10 bases left in between. Per germline, CDR1 SGHAT and CDR2 FQNNGV. This CDR3 spans 14 amino acids. The CDR3 is CASSLVGGGNEQFF. CDR3 coding DNA: TGTGCCAGCAGCTTAGTTGGAGGAGGCAATGAGCAGTTCTTC.

The chain recombines TRBV28 with TRBJ2-7; possible D gene TRBD1, 6 bases. The CDR3 sequence is 18 residues long. The V end lost 6 bases, the J end lost 3 bases, and 27 bases lay between the germline ends. CDR1 is MDHEN, CDR2 SYDVKM, per germline. CDR3 nucleotide sequence: TGTGCCAGCAGCCCCGCCCCCGGTAGGACAGTATCACTCTACGAGCAGTACTTC. It specifies CASSPAPGRTVSLYEQYF.

The chain is built from TRBV6-6 and TRBJ2-7; tentatively, D is TRBD1 (6 bases). The CDR3 is made up of 15 amino acids. Trimming took 5 bases from V and 2 from J, leaving 16 bases between them. The germline CDR1 and CDR2 sequences are MNHNY and SVGAGI (reference sequence). The CDR3 sequence: CASSATGTWTYEQYF. The CDR3, as DNA: TGTGCCAGCAGTGCCACCGGGACATGGACCTACGAGCAGTACTTC.

This chain uses TRBV6-1 with TRBJ2-6; D gene ambiguous. Germline CDR1 reads MNHNS; CDR2 reads SASEGT. This CDR3 is built from 18 residues. Trimming shortened V by 2 bases and J by 0 bases, and 14 bases separated the two germline ends. The CDR3 here is CASSEILLAISGANVLTF. In nucleotides, the CDR3 is TGTGCCAGCAGTGAAATACTGCTGGCGATCTCTGGGGCCAACGTCCTGACTTTC.

The chain uses TRBV29-1 and TRBJ2-2; 9 nucleotides match TRBD1. The CDR3 length is 17 residues. After removal of 5 bases from V and 6 bases from J, the junction contained 16 bases not matched to a gene. The V gene's germline CDR1 is SQVTM and CDR2 ANQGSEA. This CDR3 is CSVLISGTGLLAGELFF. The CDR3 DNA follows: TGCAGCGTTCTGATCTCCGGGACAGGGTTGTTGGCCGGGGAGCTGTTTTTT.

This clone has only one observation. The J gene is TRBJ2-5, the V gene TRBV5-4, with D possibly being TRBD1 or TRBD2 (6 bases each). V gave up 3 bases and J gave up 2 bases, with 11 bases separating them. The CDR3 runs to 14 residues. The germline gives CDR1 SGHNT, CDR2 YYREEE (reference sequence). CDR3 nucleotide sequence: TGTGCCAGCAGCTACCTAGGGGGGCAAGAGACCCAGTACTTC. Protein product: CASSYLGGQETQYF.

This chain links TRBV7-9 with TRBJ2-2; no definite D call. CDR3 size: 14 residues. CDR1 SEHNR and CDR2 FQNEAQ come from the germline V gene (reference sequence). V was shortened by 7 bases and J by 5 bases, with 14 bases between the two germline ends. The CDR3 reads CASIKERMTGELFF. DNA of the CDR3: TGTGCCAGCATAAAGGAGAGGATGACCGGGGAGCTGTTTTTT.

The rearrangement uses TRBV11-2 and TRBJ2-1, with 10 bases fitting TRBD2. V lost 6 bases to trimming and J lost 3 bases; unmatched junction nucleotides: 2. This CDR3 contains 14 residues. Per the germline V gene, CDR1 is SGHAT and CDR2 is FQNNGV. The CDR3 DNA is TGTGCCAGCAGAGCGGGAGGGAACTACAATGAGCAGTTCTTC. Protein sequence: CASRAGGNYNEQFF.

The DNA of the CDR3 is TGTGCCAGCAGTTATATCTACGGCGGGTCAGACAATGAGCAGTTCTTC. Translated: CASSYIYGGSDNEQFF. V is TRBV11-2 and J is TRBJ2-1; TRBD2 might be the D (5 bases). The CDR3 spans 16 residues. V was shortened by 6 bases and J by 5 bases, with 20 bases between the two germline ends. Germline V gene data show CDR1 as SGHAT and CDR2 as FQNNGV.

CDR3 DNA: TGTGCCAGTAGTATCGGACGGCGGGAGGTATCCACCGGGGAGCTGTTTTTT. As protein: CASSIGRREVSTGELFF. J is TRBJ2-2 and V is TRBV19; 8 bases map to TRBD2. The CDR3 extends over 17 amino acids. The V gene end was trimmed by 3 bases and the J gene end by 4 bases; junction bases not matched to a gene: 10. CDR1 is LNHDA, CDR2 SQIVND, per germline (reference sequence).

The chain is built from TRBV27 and TRBJ2-2; no clear D. Germline loops: CDR1 MNHEY, CDR2 SMNVEV (reference sequence). CDR3 size: 13 residues. Trimming took 7 bases from V and 8 from J, leaving 14 bases between them. CDR3 nucleotide sequence: TGTGCCAGCACCCCTTTCCAGACTGGGGAGCTGTTTTTT. Protein sequence: CASTPFQTGELFF.

V is TRBV7-9 and J is TRBJ2-1; TRBD1 might be the D (5 bases). Germline V gene sequence: CDR1 SEHNR, CDR2 FQNEAQ (reference sequence). V was cut by 5 bases and J by 3 bases, with 14 bases left in between. The CDR3 sequence is 15 residues long. CDR3 sequence (DNA): TGTGCCAGCAGCCCACCTTGGCAGGGCTACAATGAGCAGTTCTTC. Encoded protein: CASSPPWQGYNEQFF.